One and the same sample provided the 3 T cell receptor beta chains below, sequenced in a study of T cell responses to AZD1222 COVID-19 vaccine. Clones were read by immunoSEQ multiplex PCR, and TCRdb kept only the in-frame ones, dropping some. The table shows about 49,000 clones, with under 85% occurring only once. This material consisted of peripheral blood, taken on day 0 of MenACWY control vaccination. The receptors were sampled from an adult in good health.

The chain joins TRBV3-1 (or the pseudogene TRBV3-2) to TRBJ2-1; 9 nucleotides match TRBD2. CDR3 length equals 15 residues. Germline trimming cut 5 bases from V and 9 bases from J; bases unmatched to any gene: 11. The germline gives CDR1 LGHDT, CDR2 YNNKEL (reference sequence). The CDR3 here is CASSYLAGSEGEQFF. CDR3 nucleotide sequence: TGTGCCAGCAGCTATCTAGCGGGGTCCGAGGGTGAGCAGTTCTTC.

This clone has just one count. The chain combines TRBV2 with TRBJ2-2; the D gene is possibly TRBD2 (6 bases). Germline CDR1 reads SNHLY; CDR2 reads FYNNEI. Between the trimmed V and J ends, which lost 8 bases and 0 bases, there was a span of 13 bases. The CDR3 has 15 residues. CDR3 residues: CASRNSGSNTGELFF. The CDR3 coding sequence is TGTGCCAGCCGGAATAGCGGTTCGAACACCGGGGAGCTGTTTTTT.

The table lists this clone with a count of one. The V and J genes are TRBV19 and TRBJ1-5; possible D gene TRBD1, 5 bases. Trimming took off 3 bases at V and 3 bases at J, with 18 bases between the two ends. The CDR3 loop spans 17 amino acids. CDR1 and CDR2 (germline): LNHDA, SQIVND (reference sequence). The CDR3: CASSMTPLGHLNQPQHF. Written as DNA, the CDR3 is TGTGCCAGTAGTATGACACCCCTTGGACATCTCAATCAGCCCCAGCATTTT.